The clone carrying this TCR beta chain has more than one count but fewer than ten. The antigen is unknown. The length of the CDR3 is 15 residues. V shed 4 bases and J shed 0 bases, with 12 bases lying between them. The sample originates from a study of T-cell reconstitution after alpha-beta-depleted transplantation in children. Study conclusions and caveats: Certain patients had high TCRbeta diversity at day 60, and it came from recipient T cells and thymic progenitors that survived. As was reported, about two months after transplant, alpha-beta T cells came from several hundred expanded graft clones. A year post-transplant, T-cell counts and diversity derived mostly from newly produced T cells.

Preparation of the TCRbeta library used unique molecular identifiers. TCRdb reanalysed the PCR reads using MiXCR and keeps one entry per CDR3 protein. The table has roughly 570,000 distinct CDR3 sequences, over 25% seen once; the top ten hold around a third. V and J are TRBV12-3 or TRBV12-4 and TRBJ1-1; possible D gene TRBD1, 6 bases. This clonotype originated in a boy younger than two with Wiskott-Aldrich syndrome, due to receive a stem cell transplant. Sequences were derived from PBMCs, sampled before TCRalphabeta/CD19-depleted stem cell transplant. The CDR3 DNA reads as TGTGCCAGCAGTTCCTCGGACAGACTGAACACTGAAGCTTTCTTT. It translates to CASSSSDRLNTEAFF.